The rows below give T cell receptor beta chains drawn from one sample of a study of blood T cells in healthy people across ages. MiXCR, run by TCRdb on the 5' RACE reads, gives a single entry per CDR3 protein. The data contain around 1,100,000 distinct CDR3 sequences, around two fifths of them seen just once; the ten biggest clones take up approximately 14%. Sample: blood. The receptors derive from a man aged 18 to 30 in good health. CDR3s include the opening cysteine and the closing phenylalanine or tryptophan. The D gene is left open where the match is weak. A clone size is listed for some rows: how often the clone was seen (once, few, many), or a class if it is expanded.

abundance: -
v_gene: TRBV6-1
d_gene: -
j_gene: TRBJ1-1
CDR3aa: CASSVQGSGTEAFF
CDR3nt: TGTGCCAGCAGTGTACAGGGTTCCGGCACTGAAGCTTTCTTT

abundance: -
v_gene: TRBV4-3
d_gene: -
j_gene: TRBJ2-1
CDR3aa: CASSQGLGLQETQFF
CDR3nt: TGCGCCAGCAGCCAAGGACTTGGGCTTCAAGAGACCCAGTTCTTC

abundance: -
v_gene: TRBV7-9
d_gene: TRBD2
j_gene: TRBJ2-3
CDR3aa: CASTPPSGGTDTQYF
CDR3nt: TGTGCCAGCACTCCCCCTAGCGGGGGTACAGATACGCAGTATTTT

abundance: -
v_gene: TRBV3-1
d_gene: -
j_gene: TRBJ2-5
CDR3aa: CASIYRETQYF
CDR3nt: TGTGCCAGCATATATCGCGAGACCCAGTACTTC

abundance: few
v_gene: TRBV9
d_gene: -
j_gene: TRBJ2-1
CDR3aa: CASSVYGSSYNEQFF
CDR3nt: TGTGCCAGCAGCGTGTACGGAAGCTCCTACAATGAGCAGTTCTTC

abundance: -
v_gene: TRBV7-9
d_gene: -
j_gene: TRBJ1-2
CDR3aa: CASSLTGIGDGYTF
CDR3nt: TGTGCCAGCAGTCTAACAGGGATCGGTGATGGCTACACCTTC

abundance: -
v_gene: TRBV10-3
d_gene: -
j_gene: TRBJ1-5
CDR3aa: CAISQKLDRKSQPQHF
CDR3nt: TGTGCCATCAGCCAAAAACTAGACAGGAAAAGCCAGCCCCAGCATTTT

abundance: -
v_gene: TRBV10-3
d_gene: -
j_gene: TRBJ1-2
CDR3aa: CAISSDAGRSNGYTF
CDR3nt: TGTGCCATCAGCTCCGACGCGGGAAGGTCGAATGGCTACACCTTC

abundance: few
v_gene: TRBV6-5
d_gene: TRBD1
j_gene: TRBJ1-5
CDR3aa: CASSLGQRYSNQPQHF
CDR3nt: TGTGCCAGCAGTCTGGGACAGCGATATAGCAATCAGCCCCAGCATTTT

abundance: -
v_gene: TRBV4-1
d_gene: -
j_gene: TRBJ2-7
CDR3aa: CASGTTQDSINEQYF
CDR3nt: TGCGCCAGCGGAACAACTCAGGACAGTATCAATGAGCAGTACTTC

abundance: -
v_gene: TRBV20-1
d_gene: -
j_gene: TRBJ2-3
CDR3aa: CSANRNLNTDTQYF
CDR3nt: TGCAGTGCTAACCGGAACCTTAACACAGATACGCAGTATTTT

abundance: once
v_gene: TRBV20-1
d_gene: TRBD2
j_gene: TRBJ2-3
CDR3aa: CSARGLLAGVLDTQYF
CDR3nt: TGCAGTGCTAGAGGTTTGCTAGCGGGGGTTTTAGATACGCAGTATTTT

abundance: few
v_gene: TRBV27
d_gene: -
j_gene: TRBJ2-7
CDR3aa: CASKASSYNEQYF
CDR3nt: TGTGCCAGCAAGGCGAGCTCCTACAATGAGCAGTACTTC

abundance: few
v_gene: TRBV20-1
d_gene: -
j_gene: TRBJ2-5
CDR3aa: CSARDGVADNNEQYF
CDR3nt: TGCAGTGCTAGAGATGGAGTAGCGGACAACAATGAGCAGTACTTC

abundance: -
v_gene: TRBV20-1
d_gene: TRBD1
j_gene: TRBJ1-6
CDR3aa: CSAMGQGDSPPHF
CDR3nt: TGCAGTGCGATGGGACAGGGGGACTCACCCCCCCACTTT

abundance: -
v_gene: TRBV18
d_gene: -
j_gene: TRBJ2-3
CDR3aa: CASSPGRSSDTQYF
CDR3nt: TGTGCCAGCTCACCAGGCAGAAGCTCAGATACGCAGTATTTT

abundance: -
v_gene: TRBV20-1
d_gene: TRBD1
j_gene: TRBJ2-1
CDR3aa: CSAKTGFNEQFF
CDR3nt: TGCAGTGCTAAGACAGGGTTCAATGAGCAGTTCTTC

abundance: -
v_gene: TRBV9
d_gene: TRBD2
j_gene: TRBJ2-7
CDR3aa: CASSESGVNYNEQYF
CDR3nt: TGTGCCAGCAGCGAAAGCGGGGTTAACTACAATGAGCAGTACTTC

abundance: few
v_gene: TRBV6-6
d_gene: TRBD1
j_gene: TRBJ1-2
CDR3aa: CASSMDRDDGYTF
CDR3nt: TGTGCCAGCAGTATGGACAGGGACGATGGCTACACCTTC

abundance: -
v_gene: TRBV9
d_gene: TRBD1
j_gene: TRBJ2-1
CDR3aa: CASSVRQGANEQFF
CDR3nt: TGTGCCAGCAGCGTTCGACAGGGCGCCAATGAGCAGTTCTTC

abundance: few
v_gene: TRBV7-9
d_gene: TRBD1
j_gene: TRBJ2-1
CDR3aa: CASSRDRGVQFF
CDR3nt: TGTGCCAGCAGCAGGGACAGGGGTGTGCAGTTCTTC

abundance: many
v_gene: TRBV12-3/TRBV12-4
d_gene: -
j_gene: TRBJ1-1
CDR3aa: CASSLGSEAFF
CDR3nt: TGTGCCAGCAGTTTAGGCTCTGAAGCTTTCTTT

abundance: -
v_gene: TRBV25-1
d_gene: -
j_gene: TRBJ2-5
CDR3aa: CASSVGQIDVETQYF
CDR3nt: TGTGCCAGCAGTGTTGGACAGATAGATGTGGAGACCCAGTACTTC

abundance: -
v_gene: TRBV4-1
d_gene: TRBD1
j_gene: TRBJ2-7
CDR3aa: CASSHEQGKVAYNEQYF
CDR3nt: TGCGCCAGCAGCCACGAACAGGGGAAAGTGGCCTACAATGAGCAGTACTTC

abundance: -
v_gene: TRBV20-1
d_gene: -
j_gene: TRBJ2-7
CDR3aa: CSASMVENEQYF
CDR3nt: TGCAGTGCTAGTATGGTGGAGAATGAGCAGTACTTC

abundance: -
v_gene: TRBV12-3/TRBV12-4
d_gene: -
j_gene: TRBJ2-6
CDR3aa: CASVAGPGANVLTF
CDR3nt: TGTGCCAGCGTGGCGGGACCCGGGGCCAACGTCCTGACTTTC

abundance: -
v_gene: TRBV6-5
d_gene: TRBD1
j_gene: TRBJ2-1
CDR3aa: CASSARDRDYNEQFF
CDR3nt: TGTGCCAGCAGTGCCCGGGACAGGGACTACAATGAGCAGTTCTTC

abundance: -
v_gene: TRBV20-1
d_gene: -
j_gene: TRBJ1-1
CDR3aa: CSAPLPGLKGAEAFF
CDR3nt: TGCAGTGCCCCGCTTCCGGGACTCAAAGGAGCTGAAGCTTTCTTT

abundance: -
v_gene: TRBV5-6
d_gene: -
j_gene: TRBJ2-5
CDR3aa: CASSGNWGDSQETQYF
CDR3nt: TGTGCCAGCAGCGGTAATTGGGGGGATTCCCAAGAGACCCAGTACTTC

abundance: -
v_gene: TRBV10-3
d_gene: TRBD1
j_gene: TRBJ1-1
CDR3aa: CAISGPPGQGSMNTEAFF
CDR3nt: TGTGCCATCAGTGGCCCCCCGGGACAGGGGTCAATGAACACTGAAGCTTTCTTT

abundance: -
v_gene: TRBV7-2
d_gene: -
j_gene: TRBJ1-1
CDR3aa: CASSPGGRRTEAFF
CDR3nt: TGTGCCAGCAGCCCAGGAGGGCGGAGAACTGAAGCTTTCTTT

abundance: few
v_gene: TRBV28
d_gene: -
j_gene: TRBJ2-1
CDR3aa: CASSPGGYNNEQFF
CDR3nt: TGTGCCAGCAGTCCCGGGGGATATAACAATGAGCAGTTCTTC

abundance: few
v_gene: TRBV20-1
d_gene: -
j_gene: TRBJ1-5
CDR3aa: CSASRVRQPQHF
CDR3nt: TGCAGTGCTAGCAGGGTACGGCAGCCCCAGCATTTT

abundance: -
v_gene: TRBV10-3
d_gene: -
j_gene: TRBJ2-5
CDR3aa: CAISEYRAQETQYF
CDR3nt: TGTGCCATCAGTGAGTACAGGGCCCAAGAGACCCAGTACTTC

abundance: -
v_gene: TRBV7-2
d_gene: -
j_gene: TRBJ1-2
CDR3aa: CASSRRVTKNYGYTF
CDR3nt: TGTGCCAGCAGCCGCCGGGTCACAAAAAACTATGGCTACACCTTC

abundance: -
v_gene: TRBV12-3/TRBV12-4
d_gene: TRBD2
j_gene: TRBJ2-5
CDR3aa: CASSLAGGRENEQYF
CDR3nt: TGTGCCAGCAGCCTAGCGGGGGGGCGGGAGAATGAGCAGTACTTC

abundance: -
v_gene: TRBV20-1
d_gene: -
j_gene: TRBJ1-4
CDR3aa: CSASTGFINEKLFF
CDR3nt: TGCAGTGCTAGCACAGGGTTCATTAATGAAAAACTGTTTTTT

abundance: few
v_gene: TRBV10-3
d_gene: -
j_gene: TRBJ2-5
CDR3aa: CAISADGQETQYF
CDR3nt: TGTGCCATCAGCGCCGACGGCCAAGAGACCCAGTACTTC

abundance: -
v_gene: TRBV27
d_gene: -
j_gene: TRBJ1-1
CDR3aa: CASSFASDSTEAFF
CDR3nt: TGTGCCAGCAGTTTTGCCTCAGACAGCACTGAAGCTTTCTTT

abundance: few
v_gene: TRBV4-3
d_gene: TRBD2
j_gene: TRBJ2-1
CDR3aa: CASSHFRGVNNEQFF
CDR3nt: TGCGCCAGCAGCCACTTTCGGGGGGTTAACAATGAGCAGTTCTTC

abundance: -
v_gene: TRBV7-9
d_gene: TRBD1
j_gene: TRBJ2-7
CDR3aa: CASSLVGTGLYGQYF
CDR3nt: TGTGCCAGCAGCTTAGTAGGGACAGGACTCTACGGGCAGTACTTC

abundance: many
v_gene: TRBV5-1
d_gene: TRBD1
j_gene: TRBJ1-2
CDR3aa: CASSLAPGTVSANYGYTF
CDR3nt: TGCGCCAGCTCCCTGGCGCCCGGGACAGTATCAGCTAACTATGGCTACACCTTC

abundance: -
v_gene: TRBV12-3/TRBV12-4
d_gene: TRBD2
j_gene: TRBJ2-1
CDR3aa: CASSSAAGRVYNEQFF
CDR3nt: TGTGCCAGCAGTTCCGCGGCAGGGAGGGTCTACAATGAGCAGTTCTTC

abundance: many
v_gene: TRBV14
d_gene: TRBD2
j_gene: TRBJ2-4
CDR3aa: CASSLQTSGGNIQYF
CDR3nt: TGTGCCAGCAGCCTCCAGACTAGCGGGGGAAACATTCAGTACTTC